This TCR beta chain was observed in a study of tumor-infiltrating lymphocytes in primary liver carcinoma (dated by TCRdb to the late 2010s). In the study overall: Of the five patients (three men and two women, aged 30 to 69 years), four had hepatocellular carcinoma and one had combined HCC and intrahepatic cholangiocarcinoma. The five patients had tumors of stage T1-T3 N0M0, with maximum diameters ranging from about 4.2 to 10 cm. Samples yielded roughly 3.65 to 7.5 million productive TCRbeta reads; read depth did not differ significantly between tissue types. TCRbeta repertoire sequencing, expression microarrays and whole-exome sequencing were combined in the study across five regions of each liver tumor, with adjacent normal tissue and blood also included. A total of 35 or so specimens from 5 patients went through TCRbeta repertoire sequencing, namely 25 tumor regions, 5 adjacent noncancerous liver tissues and 5 peripheral blood samples. The 25 or so tumor region samples were profiled with Agilent mRNA microarrays so that TCRbeta repertoire diversity could be related to the local molecular phenotype. Repertoires from technical replicates were highly reproducible, with mean shared-clone rates approximately 0.88 and correlation coefficients above 0.95.

Overall results and qualifications from the work: Compared with blood, tumors had a significantly larger share of the repertoire taken up by the top 250 clones (p = 0.039). Only about 7-24% of top clones were present in all five regions of a tumor, suggesting spatial heterogeneity of tumor-infiltrating T cells. Comparison of CD4+ and CD8+ T cell repertoires was precluded by the use of bulk unsorted samples. With just four to six patients in the study, the authors point out that the findings should be validated in a larger study. Repertoire overlap was higher between tumor regions (mean about 36%) than tumor-adjacent (approximately 17%) or tumor-blood (approximately 15%) pairs, consistent with antigen-driven expansion. Only the TCR beta chain was sequenced, so true repertoire diversity is likely underestimated because unpaired alpha chains were not captured.

Remarks on this clonotype: Its binding antigen is unknown. The input lacks base qualities; no much larger clone sits a single base away.

The V end loses 4 bases and the J end loses 4 bases, and a stretch of 17 bases separates them. The CDR3 sequence holds 15 residues, the cysteine and phenylalanine included. Here the CDR3 DNA is all that survives: 45 bases in frame from base 1. Reading the germline V gene gives CDR1 MDHEN and CDR2 SYDVKM. Starting from around 520 ng total RNA, TCRbeta-specific cDNA was produced by reverse transcription with a constant-region primer and ProtoScript II reverse transcriptase. The TCRbeta libraries were prepared through three rounds of nested multiplex PCR following a slightly modified ARM-PCR procedure. Each of the first two PCR rounds ran for about 11 cycles using multiplex TRBV1-TRBV30 forward primers together with a Cbeta reverse primer. Sample barcodes and Illumina adapters were added in a final 25-cycle PCR with Deep VentR polymerase. Before sequencing, amplicons of 200-500 bp were purified from gel using a QIAquick gel extraction kit. TCRbeta amplicons were sequenced on an Illumina HiSeq 2500 with 250-bp paired-end reads. The study's own analysis went as follows. Reads were quality-trimmed with Trimmomatic v0.33, and paired reads were merged with FLASH v1.2.11 to recover full CDR3 sequences. MiGEC v1.2.1b assigned V, D and J germline segments to the rearranged TCRbeta sequences. VDJtools v1.0.0 computed clonotype statistics and Shannon-Wiener diversity indices. Except for diversity analysis, only each sample's 250 most abundant clonotypes were used in subsequent analyses to reduce sampling bias. Clones were called with MiXCR by TCRdb after fastp trimmed the public reads at Q25, and only in-frame beta chains were retained. Merged by CDR3 protein, the rows form single entries marked with the most common genes and DNA. What appears here as the V and J calls and clone size reflects TCRdb's work, not the paper's. The sample data list about 48,000 distinct CDR3 sequences, and about 80% of these were observed just once. The ten largest make up roughly a quarter of the sample.

Total RNA and DNA were co-extracted from roughly 20-30 mg of bulk tissue with the AllPrep DNA/RNA mini kit, without cell sorting. Between late 2015 and March 2016, roughly five patients in China with histopathologically diagnosed primary liver carcinoma had their tumors surgically resected. Chronic HBV infection was present in the patients, and the patients were treatment-naive at sampling. Five spatially separated regions were sampled from each tumor: the superior, inferior, left-lateral and right-lateral poles, plus the tumor centre. More than 85% viable tumor cells were found by histology in every tumor sample. Pieces of fresh tumor and adjacent tissue were cut in half, with one half kept in RNAlater at -80 degrees C and the other half sent for histology.

The sample consisted of liver tumor tissue from sampling region 3. The sample's cell subset or site label, decoded: tumor region T3, left-lateral pole. The TCR sequence derives from a man between 40 and 49 years old with primary liver carcinoma and hepatitis B virus infection. The chain couples TRBV28 to TRBJ2-7, and the D gene may be TRBD2, 6 bases matching. The CDR3 region reads CASSSVAEVQYEQYF. The DNA sequence follows: TGTGCCAGCAGTTCCGTAGCGGAAGTACAGTACGAGCAGTACTTC.